This entry describes one TCR beta chain. The assay was immunoSEQ multiplex PCR, and TCRdb's table has in-frame clones only and misses some. This sample has fewer than 250,000 clones, with approximately 83% found just once. This sample was taken from a study of blood T cell repertoires in COVID-19. CDR3 length: 14 residues. Trimming cost V 5 bases and J 4 bases, with 12 bases left between them. The germline V gene encodes CDR1 SGHDN and CDR2 FVKESK. The sequence was collected from a woman between 50 and 59 years old with acute or convalescent COVID-19. The sample taken for sequencing was peripheral blood. V is TRBV14 and J is TRBJ2-1; D may be TRBD2 (5 bases). Here the CDR3 reads CASSGSSRYNEQFF. The CDR3, as DNA: TGTGCCAGCAGCGGCTCTAGCAGATACAATGAGCAGTTCTTC.